One and the same sample provided the 23 T cell receptor beta chains below, sequenced in a study of blood T cell repertoires in COVID-19. The data were produced by immunoSEQ multiplex PCR, yet TCRdb's version contains in-frame clones alone and is incomplete. There are roughly 220,000 clones in the sample; 88% occur only once, and 2.5% to 3% lies in the top ten. The specimen was PBMCs or T cells enriched from blood (not recorded which). These receptors were obtained from a woman in her 30s who had recovered from COVID-19.

On this clone itself: This sample also contains other DNA sequences that code for the same CDR3. The rearrangement uses TRBV11-3 and TRBJ2-5, with TRBD2 identical over 14 bases. This CDR3 has 16 amino acids. J was trimmed by 1 base and V by 5 bases; bases with no gene match: 3. The germline gives CDR1 SGHNT, CDR2 YENEEA. The CDR3 reads CASSPGTSGGQETQYF. CDR3 DNA: TGTGCCAGCAGCCCAGGGACTAGCGGGGGCCAAGAGACCCAGTACTTC. The variable domain in full, with the rest retrieved from reference TRBV11-3 and TRBJ2-5, is EAGVVQSPRYKIIEKKQPVAFWCNPISGHNTLYWYLQNLGQGPELLIRYENEEAVDDSQLPKDRFSAERLKGVDSTLKIQPAELGDSAVYLCASSPGTSGGQETQYFGPGTRLLVL.

V is TRBV4-1 and J is TRBJ2-3, with D uncertain. Trimming removed 0 bases at V and 2 bases at J, with 9 bases between. CDR1 is MGHRA and CDR2 is YSYEKL in the germline V gene. The CDR3 consists of 15 residues. The CDR3 bases are TGCGCCAGCAGCCAAGATCCCGGGTCCACAGATACGCAGTATTTT. Its translation: CASSQDPGSTDTQYF.

In this sample, this clone turned up a few times. This chain joins TRBV19 and TRBJ1-5; 8 bases align to TRBD1. Trimming at V came to 6 bases and at J to 6 bases, leaving 7 bases not matched to a gene. The CDR3 length is 14 residues. Per the germline V gene, CDR1 is LNHDA and CDR2 is SQIVND (reference sequence). The CDR3 nucleotides are TGTGCCAGTAGAATTGGACAGGGCACTCAGCCCCAGCATTTT. Amino acids: CASRIGQGTQPQHF.

The chain links TRBV18 to TRBJ1-5; D gene ambiguous. The germline gives CDR1 KGHSH, CDR2 LQKENI. This CDR3 has 12 residues. The V end was cut by 2 bases, the J end by 9 bases, with 8 bases between. The CDR3 loop reads CASSPGPLPQHF. The CDR3 DNA sequence: TGTGCCAGCTCACCAGGCCCCCTGCCCCAGCATTTT.

The gene calls are TRBV13 and TRBJ2-1; TRBD2 matches at 7 bases. J was trimmed by 0 bases and V by 5 bases; bases with no gene match: 10. The CDR3 is 17 amino acids. Germline CDR1 PRHDT, CDR2 FYEKMQ (reference sequence). CDR3 sequence (DNA): TGTGCCAGCAGCCCATACCGGGGGGAGAGCTCCTACAATGAGCAGTTCTTC. This translates into CASSPYRGESSYNEQFF.

V and J are TRBV5-6 and TRBJ2-6, with D tentatively TRBD2 (6 bases). Germline V gene data show CDR1 as SGHDT and CDR2 as YYEEEE. V gave up 3 bases and J gave up 2 bases, with 9 bases separating them. The CDR3 covers 15 residues. The CDR3 loop is CASSSGGPGANVLTF. CDR3 nucleotide sequence: TGTGCCAGCAGCTCCGGGGGACCTGGGGCCAACGTCCTGACTTTC.

The chain employs TRBV21-1 and TRBJ1-3. TRBV21-1 is listed as a pseudogene. The CDR3 length is 12 residues. CDR3: CATYRRRGTIYF. Written as DNA, the CDR3 is TGTGCCACATATCGACGCCGGGGCACCATATATTTT.

This clone appeared once. The V and J genes are TRBV19 and TRBJ2-2; D may be TRBD1 (6 bases). Germline assignment: CDR1 LNHDA and CDR2 SQIVND (reference sequence). The V gene lost 3 bases and the J gene lost 3 bases, with 8 bases spanning the gap. The CDR3 runs 14 residues. The DNA of the CDR3 is TGTGCCAGTAGTATCAACAGGGACACCGGGGAGCTGTTTTTT. Its translation is CASSINRDTGELFF.

V usage is TRBV4-3 and J usage is TRBJ1-2; 10 bases are shared with TRBD1. CDR1 is LGHNA and CDR2 is YSLEER in the germline V gene. The CDR3 runs 18 residues. V shed 1 base and J 3 bases; nucleotides not matched to a gene: 11. CDR3 DNA: TGCGCCAGCAGCCAAGCCCCCGGGACAGGGGATTATGACTATGGCTACACCTTC. Residues: CASSQAPGTGDYDYGYTF.

V gene TRBV19 combines with J gene TRBJ2-7, with D possibly matching TRBD2 (6 bases). The CDR3 covers 13 residues. The V gene's germline CDR1 is LNHDA and CDR2 SQIVND (reference sequence). Trimming cost V 5 bases and J 3 bases, with 11 bases left between them. The CDR3 here is CASSYGGIYEQYF. Written as DNA, the CDR3 is TGTGCCAGTAGTTACGGGGGAATCTACGAGCAGTACTTC.

To note about this clone: Mismatch with germline at one junction end may stem from a read error. The V and J genes are TRBV2 and TRBJ2-1; 11 bases map to TRBD2. In germline, CDR1 is SNHLY, CDR2 FYNNEI. The CDR3 has 15 amino acids. Here the CDR3 reads CASSSSGGSYTEQFF. The CDR3 bases are TGTGCCAGCAGTTCTAGCGGGGGGTCGTACACTGAGCAGTTCTTC. Full variable domain (outside the CDR3, taken from reference TRBV2 and TRBJ2-1): EPEVTQTPSHQVTQMGQEVILRCVPISNHLYFYWYRQILGQKVEFLVSFYNNEISEKSEIFDDQFSVERPDGSNFTLKIRSTKLEDSAMYFCASSSSGGSYTEQFFGPGTRLTVL.

The chain joins TRBV4-3 to TRBJ1-3; D not certain. The CDR3 totals 17 residues. Germline V lookup: CDR1 LGHNA, CDR2 YSLEER. V was trimmed by 1 base and J by 5 bases, leaving 18 bases between them. For the CDR3, the DNA is TGCGCCAGCAGCCAAGGAACCGGGCGCGGGAGGAGAAACACCATATATTTT. As protein: CASSQGTGRGRRNTIYF.

The CDR3 DNA follows: TGTGCCAGCAGCGTAGGGGGAGCGGACTATGGCTACACCTTC. Its protein is CASSVGGADYGYTF. J is TRBJ1-2 and V is TRBV9; D is undetermined. V gave up 0 bases and J gave up 3 bases, with 9 bases separating them. Germline CDR1 SGDLS, CDR2 YYNGEE. The length of the CDR3 is 14 residues.

The chain has TRBV12-5 and TRBJ2-1, with 11 bases identical to TRBD2. The CDR3 runs to 16 residues. With 1 base clipped from V and 4 bases from J, the junction kept 3 bases outside the gene matches. The V gene's germline CDR1 is LGHNT and CDR2 FRNRAP. This CDR3 is CASGLATSGGYNEQFF. The CDR3 region has the DNA TGTGCTAGTGGTTTGGCAACTAGCGGGGGTTACAATGAGCAGTTCTTC.

This sequence joins TRBV19 and TRBJ1-4; D perhaps matches TRBD1 (6 bases). CDR3 length: 14 amino acids. The germline V and J ends were trimmed by 4 bases and 0 bases, with 6 bases remaining between them. CDR1 and CDR2 (germline): LNHDA, SQIVND (reference sequence). CDR3 sequence: CASSRTATNEKLFF. The DNA for the CDR3 is TGTGCCAGTAGTAGGACAGCAACTAATGAAAAACTGTTTTTT.

CDR3 bases: TGTGCCAGCTCCGGACAGGGTCACGACGAGCAGTACTTC. It codes for CASSGQGHDEQYF. The chain is built from TRBV6-5 and TRBJ2-7, with 8 positions matching TRBD1. The V gene end was trimmed by 8 bases and the J gene end by 5 bases; junction bases not matched to a gene: 8. Germline lookup yields CDR1 MNHEY and CDR2 SVGAGI. There are 13 residues in the CDR3.

This chain connects TRBV18 to TRBJ1-2; D gene uncertain. V lost 5 bases and J lost 3, with 13 bases in between. The CDR3 runs 14 residues. Looked up from germline, CDR1 is KGHSH and CDR2 is LQKENI. CDR3 sequence reads: CASSLAISYYGYTF. The CDR3 bases are TGTGCCAGCTCATTGGCAATCTCTTACTATGGCTACACCTTC.

The V call is TRBV4-3, the J call TRBJ1-2; maybe TRBD1 (6 bases). With 0 bases removed from V and 4 bases from J, the gap between germline ends came to 12 bases. The V gene's germline CDR1 is LGHNA and CDR2 YSLEER. The CDR3 is 15 amino acids. CDR3 nucleotides: TGCGCCAGCAGCCAAGACGCCACAGGGCTCTATGGCTACACCTTC. Translated: CASSQDATGLYGYTF.

The V call is TRBV6-2 or TRBV6-3, the J call TRBJ1-2, with 8 bases matching TRBD1. V lost 5 bases and J lost 5; bases outside the gene matches: 4. Germline assignment: CDR1 MNHEY and CDR2 SVGEGT. The CDR3 is 13 amino acids. The CDR3 DNA sequence: TGTGCCAGCAGTAGGACAGGGAGATATGGCTACACCTTC. It specifies CASSRTGRYGYTF.

The V call is TRBV4-1, the J call TRBJ1-4; D is uncertain. The germline gives CDR1 MGHRA, CDR2 YSYEKL. The CDR3 contains 15 residues. V dropped 1 base and J dropped 1 base, with 7 bases sitting between them. The CDR3, as DNA: TGCGCCAGCAGCCAAGTGGGCAGAACTAATGAAAAACTGTTTTTT. It codes for CASSQVGRTNEKLFF.

This clone appeared once. The genes are TRBV9 and TRBJ2-7; a possible D gene is TRBD1 (5 bases). The CDR3 loop spans 13 amino acids. V was cut by 5 bases and J by 0 bases, with 9 bases left in between. Germline values: CDR1 SGDLS, CDR2 YYNGEE. In nucleotides, the CDR3 is TGTGCCAGCAGTGGGGCGAACTCCTACGAGCAGTACTTC. Protein: CASSGANSYEQYF.

The chain combines TRBV7-4 with TRBJ1-1; maybe TRBD1 (6 bases). V was pared by 4 bases and J by 1 base, with 16 bases between. The germline V gene encodes CDR1 SGHVT and CDR2 SQSDAQ. This CDR3 has 16 amino acids. The chain's CDR3 is CASSSSDRFSNTEAFF. CDR3 DNA sequence: TGTGCCAGCAGCTCTTCCGACAGGTTCTCGAACACTGAAGCTTTCTTT. The entire variable domain, with the rest obtained from reference TRBV7-4 and TRBJ1-1, is as follows: GAGVSQSPRYKVAKRGRDVALRCDSISGHVTLYWYRQTLGQGSEVLTYSQSDAQRDKSGRPSGRFSAERPERSVSTLKIQRTEQGDSAVYLCASSSSDRFSNTEAFFGQGTRLTVV.

V is TRBV7-9 and J is TRBJ2-1; tentative D call: TRBD1 (5 bases). CDR1 is SEHNR and CDR2 is FQNEAQ in the germline V gene (reference sequence). Trimming pared 3 bases from V and 5 bases from J, leaving 11 bases between. CDR3 length: 14 residues. The CDR3 DNA is TGTGCCAGCAGCTTTTTACAGGCCGACAATGAGCAGTTCTTC. This sequence encodes CASSFLQADNEQFF. Filled out from reference TRBV7-9 and TRBJ2-1, the complete variable domain reads DTGVSQNPRHKITKRGQNVTFRCDPISEHNRLYWYRQTLGQGPEFLTYFQNEAQLEKSRLLSDRFSAERPKGSFSTLEIQRTEQGDSAMYLCASSFLQADNEQFFGPGTRLTVL.